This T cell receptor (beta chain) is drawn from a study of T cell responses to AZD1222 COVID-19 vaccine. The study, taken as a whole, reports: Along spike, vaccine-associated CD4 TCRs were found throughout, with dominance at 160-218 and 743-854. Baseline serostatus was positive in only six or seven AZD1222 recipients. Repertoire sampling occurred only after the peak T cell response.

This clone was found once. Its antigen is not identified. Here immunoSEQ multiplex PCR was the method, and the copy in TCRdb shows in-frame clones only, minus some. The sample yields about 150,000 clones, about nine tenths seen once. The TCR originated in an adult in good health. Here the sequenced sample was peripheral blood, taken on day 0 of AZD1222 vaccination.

The CDR3 loop is CASSRYSREGHGYEQYF. The CDR3 DNA sequence: TGTGCCAGCAGCCGGTATTCTAGGGAGGGCCATGGGTACGAGCAGTACTTC. The chain is built from TRBV11-2 and TRBJ2-7, with 7 bases identical to TRBD2. V shed 5 bases, J shed 4 bases, and the junction held 17 bases outside the gene matches. Germline V CDR1 and CDR2: SGHAT, FQNNGV. There are 17 residues in the CDR3. Supplemented by reference TRBV11-2 and TRBJ2-7, the full variable domain reads EAGVAQSPRYKIIEKRQSVAFWCNPISGHATLYWYQQILGQGPKLLIQFQNNGVVDDSQLPKDRFSAERLKGVDSTLKIQPAKLEDSAVYLCASSRYSREGHGYEQYFGPGTRLTVT.